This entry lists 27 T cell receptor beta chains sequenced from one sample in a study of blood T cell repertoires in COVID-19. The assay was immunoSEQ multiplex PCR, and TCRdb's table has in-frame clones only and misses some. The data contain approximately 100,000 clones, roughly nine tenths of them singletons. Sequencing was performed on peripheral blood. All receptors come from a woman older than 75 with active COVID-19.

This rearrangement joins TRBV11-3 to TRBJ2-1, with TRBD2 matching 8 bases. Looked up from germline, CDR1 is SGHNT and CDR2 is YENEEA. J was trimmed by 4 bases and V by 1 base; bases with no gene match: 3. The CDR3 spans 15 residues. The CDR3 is CASSLGEREYNEQFF. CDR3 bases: TGTGCCAGCAGCTTAGGGGAGCGGGAGTACAATGAGCAGTTCTTC.

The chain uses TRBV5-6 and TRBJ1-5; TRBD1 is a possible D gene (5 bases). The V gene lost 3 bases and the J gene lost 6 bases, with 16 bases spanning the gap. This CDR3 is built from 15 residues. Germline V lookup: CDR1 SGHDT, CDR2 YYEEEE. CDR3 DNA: TGTGCCAGCAGCTCATGGGGCAAATTTGTTCAGCCCCAGCATTTT. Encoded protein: CASSSWGKFVQPQHF.

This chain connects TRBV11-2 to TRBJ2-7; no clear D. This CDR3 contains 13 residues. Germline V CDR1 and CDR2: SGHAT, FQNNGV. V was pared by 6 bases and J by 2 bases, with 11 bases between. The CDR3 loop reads CASSTSATYEQYF. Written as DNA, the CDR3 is TGTGCCAGCAGTACCAGCGCGACCTACGAGCAGTACTTC.

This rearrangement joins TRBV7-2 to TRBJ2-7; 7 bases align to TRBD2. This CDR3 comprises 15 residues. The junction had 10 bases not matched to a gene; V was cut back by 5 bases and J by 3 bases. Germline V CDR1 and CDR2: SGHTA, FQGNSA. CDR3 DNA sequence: TGTGCCAGCAGCAAACGGGCGGGGAGGGACTACGAGCAGTACTTC. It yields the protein CASSKRAGRDYEQYF.

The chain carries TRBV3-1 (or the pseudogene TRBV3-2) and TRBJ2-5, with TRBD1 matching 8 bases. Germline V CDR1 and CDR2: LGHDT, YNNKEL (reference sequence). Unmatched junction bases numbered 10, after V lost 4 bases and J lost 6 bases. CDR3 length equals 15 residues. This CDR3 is CASSLEDRARKTQYF. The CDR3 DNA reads TGTGCCAGCAGCCTGGAGGACAGGGCGAGAAAGACCCAGTACTTC.

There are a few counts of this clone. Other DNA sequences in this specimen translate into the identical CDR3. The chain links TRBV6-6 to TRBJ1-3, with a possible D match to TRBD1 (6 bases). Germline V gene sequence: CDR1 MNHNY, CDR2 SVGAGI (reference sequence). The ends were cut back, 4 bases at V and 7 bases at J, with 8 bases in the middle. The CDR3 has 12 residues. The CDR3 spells CASSLTGNTIYF. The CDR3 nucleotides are TGTGCCAGCAGTTTAACAGGGAACACCATATATTTT.

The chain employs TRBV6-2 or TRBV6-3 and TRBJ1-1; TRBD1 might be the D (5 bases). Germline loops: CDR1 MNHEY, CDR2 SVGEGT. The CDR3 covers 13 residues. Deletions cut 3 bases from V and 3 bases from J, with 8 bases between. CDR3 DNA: TGTGCCAGCAGTTATAAAGGGGACACTGAAGCTTTCTTT. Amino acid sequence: CASSYKGDTEAFF.

The CDR3 protein is CASSLDRTVSYEQYF. The DNA of the CDR3 is TGTGCCAGCTCACTAGACAGGACCGTCTCCTACGAGCAGTACTTC. V usage is TRBV18 and J usage is TRBJ2-7, with D maybe TRBD1 (6 bases). Germline CDR1 and CDR2: KGHSH and LQKENI. Trimming cost V 4 bases and J 0 bases, with 13 bases left between them. The CDR3 covers 15 residues.

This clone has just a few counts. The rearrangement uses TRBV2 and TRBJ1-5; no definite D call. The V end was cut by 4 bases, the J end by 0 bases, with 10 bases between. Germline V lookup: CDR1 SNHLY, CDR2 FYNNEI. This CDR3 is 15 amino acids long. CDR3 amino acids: CASSGSNLSNQPQHF. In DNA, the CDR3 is TGTGCCAGCAGTGGGAGCAATCTTAGCAATCAGCCCCAGCATTTT. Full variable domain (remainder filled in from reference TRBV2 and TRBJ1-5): EPEVTQTPSHQVTQMGQEVILRCVPISNHLYFYWYRQILGQKVEFLVSFYNNEISEKSEIFDDQFSVERPDGSNFTLKIRSTKLEDSAMYFCASSGSNLSNQPQHFGDGTRLSIL.

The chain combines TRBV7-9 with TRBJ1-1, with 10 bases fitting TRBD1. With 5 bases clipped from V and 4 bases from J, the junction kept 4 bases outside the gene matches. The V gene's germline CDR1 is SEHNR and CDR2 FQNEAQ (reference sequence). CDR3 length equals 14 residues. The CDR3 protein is CASSRTGGLTEAFF. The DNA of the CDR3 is TGTGCCAGCAGCCGGACAGGGGGTCTCACTGAAGCTTTCTTT. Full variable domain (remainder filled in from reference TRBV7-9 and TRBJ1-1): DTGVSQNPRHKITKRGQNVTFRCDPISEHNRLYWYRQTLGQGPEFLTYFQNEAQLEKSRLLSDRFSAERPKGSFSTLEIQRTEQGDSAMYLCASSRTGGLTEAFFGQGTRLTVV.

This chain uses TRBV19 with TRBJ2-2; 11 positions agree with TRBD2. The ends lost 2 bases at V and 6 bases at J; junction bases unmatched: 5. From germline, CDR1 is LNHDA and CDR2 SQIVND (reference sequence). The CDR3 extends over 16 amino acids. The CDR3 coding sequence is TGTGCCAGTAGTATACTAGCGGGAGGTCGGGCCGGGGAGCTGTTTTTT. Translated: CASSILAGGRAGELFF.

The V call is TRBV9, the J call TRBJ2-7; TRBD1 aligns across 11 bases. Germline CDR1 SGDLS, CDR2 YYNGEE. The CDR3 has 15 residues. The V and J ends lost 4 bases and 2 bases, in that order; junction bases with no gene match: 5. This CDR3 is CASSKTGQGAYEQYF. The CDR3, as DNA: TGTGCCAGCAGCAAGACGGGACAGGGGGCCTACGAGCAGTACTTC.

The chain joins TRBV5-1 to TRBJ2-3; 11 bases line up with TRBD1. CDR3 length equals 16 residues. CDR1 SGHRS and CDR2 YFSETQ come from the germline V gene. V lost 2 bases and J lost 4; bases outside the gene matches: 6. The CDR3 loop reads CASSLPGQGVADTQYF. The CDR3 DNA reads TGCGCCAGCAGCTTACCGGGACAGGGGGTGGCAGATACGCAGTATTTT.

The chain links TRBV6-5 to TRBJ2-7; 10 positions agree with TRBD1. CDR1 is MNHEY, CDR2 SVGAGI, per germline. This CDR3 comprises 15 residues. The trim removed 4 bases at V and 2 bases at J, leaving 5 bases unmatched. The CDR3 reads CASSFRDRGTYEQYF. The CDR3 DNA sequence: TGTGCCAGCAGTTTCCGGGACAGGGGTACCTACGAGCAGTACTTC.

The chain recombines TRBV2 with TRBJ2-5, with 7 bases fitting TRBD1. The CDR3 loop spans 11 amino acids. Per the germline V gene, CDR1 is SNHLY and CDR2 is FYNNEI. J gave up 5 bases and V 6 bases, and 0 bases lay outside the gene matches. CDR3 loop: CASRTGETQYF. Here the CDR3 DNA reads TGTGCCAGCAGGACAGGGGAGACCCAGTACTTC.

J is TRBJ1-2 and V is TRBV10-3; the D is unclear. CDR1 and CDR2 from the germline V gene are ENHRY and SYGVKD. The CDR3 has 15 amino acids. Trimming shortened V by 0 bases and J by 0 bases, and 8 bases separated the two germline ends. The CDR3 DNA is TGTGCCATCAGTGAGTCACAGTGGACTAACTATGGCTACACCTTC. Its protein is CAISESQWTNYGYTF.

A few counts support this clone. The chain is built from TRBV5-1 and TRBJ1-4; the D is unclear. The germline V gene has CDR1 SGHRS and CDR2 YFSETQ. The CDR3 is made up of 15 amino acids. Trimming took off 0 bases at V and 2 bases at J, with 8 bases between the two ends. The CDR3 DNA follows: TGCGCCAGCAGCTTGGCCGGAGACACTAATGAAAAACTGTTTTTT. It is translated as CASSLAGDTNEKLFF.

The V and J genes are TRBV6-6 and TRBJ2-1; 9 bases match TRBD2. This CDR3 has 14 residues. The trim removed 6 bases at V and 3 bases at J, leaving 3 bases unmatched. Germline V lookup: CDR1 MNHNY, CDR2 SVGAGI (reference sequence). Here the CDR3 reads CASSLSGSYNEQFF. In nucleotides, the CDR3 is TGTGCCAGCAGCCTTAGCGGGAGCTACAATGAGCAGTTCTTC.

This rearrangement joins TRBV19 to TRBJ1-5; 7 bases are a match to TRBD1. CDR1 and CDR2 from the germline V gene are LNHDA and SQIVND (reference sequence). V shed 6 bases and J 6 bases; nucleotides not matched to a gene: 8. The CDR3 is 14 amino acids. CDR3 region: CASSTDREVQPQHF. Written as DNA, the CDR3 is TGTGCCAGTAGCACAGACAGGGAGGTTCAGCCCCAGCATTTT.

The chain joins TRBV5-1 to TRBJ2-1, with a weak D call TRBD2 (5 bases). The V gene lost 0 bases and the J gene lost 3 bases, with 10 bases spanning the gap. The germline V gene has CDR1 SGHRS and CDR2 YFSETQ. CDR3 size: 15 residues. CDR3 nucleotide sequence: TGCGCCAGCAGCTTGGTGCCTAGCCTCTACAATGAGCAGTTCTTC. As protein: CASSLVPSLYNEQFF.

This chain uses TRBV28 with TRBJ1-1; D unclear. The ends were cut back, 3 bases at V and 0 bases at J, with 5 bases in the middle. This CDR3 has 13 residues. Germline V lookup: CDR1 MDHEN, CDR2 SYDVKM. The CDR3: CASSLRLNTEAFF. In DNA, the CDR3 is TGTGCCAGCAGTTTGAGGTTGAACACTGAAGCTTTCTTT. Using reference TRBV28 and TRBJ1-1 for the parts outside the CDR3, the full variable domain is DVKVTQSSRYLVKRTGEKVFLECVQDMDHENMFWYRQDPGLGLRLIYFSYDVKMKEKGDIPEGYSVSREKKERFSLILESASTNQTSMYLCASSLRLNTEAFFGQGTRLTVV.

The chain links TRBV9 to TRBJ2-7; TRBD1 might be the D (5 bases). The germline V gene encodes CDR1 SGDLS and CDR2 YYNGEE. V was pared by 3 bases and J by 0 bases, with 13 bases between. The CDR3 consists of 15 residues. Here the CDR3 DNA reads TGTGCCAGCAGCGGAGGCGGACACGGCTCCTACGAGCAGTACTTC. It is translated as CASSGGGHGSYEQYF.

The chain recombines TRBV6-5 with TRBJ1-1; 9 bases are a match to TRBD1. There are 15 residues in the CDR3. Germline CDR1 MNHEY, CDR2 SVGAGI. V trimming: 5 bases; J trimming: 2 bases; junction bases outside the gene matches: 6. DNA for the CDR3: TGTGCCAGCAGTCCGAGACAGGGGGTAAACACTGAAGCTTTCTTT. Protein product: CASSPRQGVNTEAFF.

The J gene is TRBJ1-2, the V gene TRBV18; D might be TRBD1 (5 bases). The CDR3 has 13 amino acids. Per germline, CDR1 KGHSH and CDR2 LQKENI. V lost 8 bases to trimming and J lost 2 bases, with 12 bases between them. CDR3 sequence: CASLGGANYGYTF. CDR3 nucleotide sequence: TGTGCCAGCCTAGGCGGGGCCAACTATGGCTACACCTTC.

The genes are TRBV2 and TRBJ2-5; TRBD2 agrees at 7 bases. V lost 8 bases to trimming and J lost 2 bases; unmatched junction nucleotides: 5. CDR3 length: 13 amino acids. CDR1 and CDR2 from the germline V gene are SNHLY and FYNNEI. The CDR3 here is CASGSGVQETQYF. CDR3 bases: TGTGCCAGCGGAAGCGGGGTTCAAGAGACCCAGTACTTC. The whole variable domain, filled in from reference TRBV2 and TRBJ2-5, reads EPEVTQTPSHQVTQMGQEVILRCVPISNHLYFYWYRQILGQKVEFLVSFYNNEISEKSEIFDDQFSVERPDGSNFTLKIRSTKLEDSAMYFCASGSGVQETQYFGPGTRLLVL.

CDR3 sequence (DNA): TGTGCCAGCAGCTTAGCTACGAACACTGAAGCTTTCTTT. This codes for CASSLATNTEAFF. The genes are TRBV11-2 and TRBJ1-1; no reliable D call. V was clipped by 1 base and J by 1 base, with 4 bases between them. CDR1 is SGHAT, CDR2 FQNNGV, per germline. The CDR3 contains 13 residues.

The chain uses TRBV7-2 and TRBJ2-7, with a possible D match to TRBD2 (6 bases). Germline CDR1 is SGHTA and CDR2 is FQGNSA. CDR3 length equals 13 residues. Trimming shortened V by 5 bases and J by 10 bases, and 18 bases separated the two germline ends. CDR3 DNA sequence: TGTGCCAGCAGCCCGGGGGAAGGGCAGCTTCAGTACTTC. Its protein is CASSPGEGQLQYF.